The source of this TCR beta chain is a study of PD-1 blockade in classical Hodgkin lymphoma. Germline V gene lookup returns CDR1 SGDLS and CDR2 YYNGEE. Trimming took 0 bases from V and 2 from J, leaving 6 bases between them. The CDR3 loop spans 15 amino acids. Whole-study findings and limits: Diversity in CD4+ TCRs, unlike that measured in CD8+ TCRs, had risen significantly by C4D1. Baseline TCR diversity was reportedly lower in newly diagnosed patients than healthy donors. Diversity similar to that of newly diagnosed patients was seen at baseline in complete responders.

Clones were read by immunoSEQ multiplex PCR, and TCRdb kept only the in-frame ones, dropping some. Among 45,000 to 60,000 clones listed, about 80% were seen once. On this clone: No antigen is known for it.

Time point defined: cycle 4 day 1 (C4D1), after six to seven weeks of nivolumab. All patients relapsed after autologous stem cell transplantation, and brentuximab vedotin exposure varied. Progressive disease, partial response or complete response was each patient's best response. The J gene is TRBJ2-6, the V gene TRBV9; maybe TRBD1 (5 bases). The sequence was obtained from a human donor with classical Hodgkin lymphoma. The material sequenced was peripheral blood mononuclear cells (PBMCs), taken before the fourth cycle of nivolumab. DNA of the CDR3: TGTGCCAGCAGCGTAGAGACAGCTGGGGCCAACGTCCTGACTTTC. As protein: CASSVETAGANVLTF. Together with reference TRBV9 and TRBJ2-6, the CDR3 gives the full variable domain: DSGVTQTPKHLITATGQRVTLRCSPRSGDLSVYWYQQSLDQGLQFLIQYYNGEERAKGNILERFSAQQFPDLHSELNLSSLELGDSALYFCASSVETAGANVLTFGAGSRLTVL.